Following are 21 T cell receptor beta chains from one sample sequenced in a study of cytomegalovirus exposure and HLA in healthy donors. The PCR used 60 Vbeta and 13 Jbeta primers. Generated by immunoSEQ multiplex PCR, the TCRdb table keeps only in-frame clones and is missing some. The sample includes about 110,000 clones, around 74% of them seen just once. Sequencing was carried out using PBMCs. These receptors came from a man aged 40-49 years in good health and CMV-seronegative.

This clone was recorded once. The CDR3, as DNA: TGTGCCTGGGGGACAGGGGCTGGAAACACCATATATTTT. Translated, it gives CAWGTGAGNTIYF. The chain combines TRBV30 with TRBJ1-3; 10 bases map to TRBD1. Germline CDR1 reads GTSNPN; CDR2 reads SVGIG (reference sequence). The CDR3 consists of 13 residues. The ends lost 5 bases at V and 2 bases at J; junction bases unmatched: 0.

This rearrangement joins TRBV4-1 to TRBJ1-1; TRBD1 matches at 9 bases. Unmatched junction bases numbered 3, after V lost 3 bases and J lost 1 base. Germline CDR1 MGHRA, CDR2 YSYEKL. This CDR3 region has 15 residues. The CDR3 DNA sequence: TGCGCCAGCAGCCACCGGACAGGGGAGAACACTGAAGCTTTCTTT. This translates into CASSHRTGENTEAFF.

This chain uses TRBV6-1 with TRBJ1-4; TRBD1 might be the D (5 bases). CDR1 is MNHNS and CDR2 is SASEGT in the germline V gene. CDR3 length equals 14 residues. Trimming removed 1 base from V and 4 bases from J, with 7 bases in between. CDR3 amino acids: CASSEGQGNEKLFF. CDR3 in DNA: TGTGCCAGCAGTGAAGGGCAGGGTAATGAAAAACTGTTTTTT.

This clone has only one observation. J is TRBJ1-2 and V is TRBV5-6; D is uncertain. Trimming removed 4 bases at V and 5 bases at J, with 6 bases between. The germline gives CDR1 SGHDT, CDR2 YYEEEE. This CDR3 is built from 11 residues. The CDR3 nucleotides read TGTGCCAGCAGCGTAGATTATGGCTACACCTTC. It yields the protein CASSVDYGYTF.

The chain combines TRBV28 with TRBJ1-2, with 7 bases matching TRBD1. J was trimmed by 4 bases and V by 4 bases; bases with no gene match: 12. Germline CDR1 and CDR2: MDHEN and SYDVKM. This CDR3 has 16 residues. The CDR3 region is CASSSLYPGGSYGYTF. CDR3 bases: TGTGCCAGCAGTTCCCTTTACCCAGGGGGAAGCTATGGCTACACCTTC.

This chain connects TRBV10-2 to TRBJ2-7; no reliable D call. Germline values: CDR1 WSHSY, CDR2 SAAADI. The CDR3 is 11 amino acids. V was cut by 10 bases and J by 4 bases, with 11 bases left in between. The CDR3 sequence: CATSLSYEQYF. CDR3 DNA: TGCGCCACCTCACTGAGTTACGAGCAGTACTTC.

J is TRBJ1-5 and V is TRBV5-8; possibly TRBD1 for D (6 bases). The V gene's germline CDR1 is SGHTS and CDR2 YDEGEE. The CDR3 runs to 13 residues. V was clipped by 6 bases and J by 2 bases, with 9 bases between them. CDR3 protein: CASTRGGNQPQHF. The CDR3, as DNA: TGTGCCAGCACCAGGGGAGGCAATCAGCCCCAGCATTTT. The full variable domain, completed using reference TRBV5-8 and TRBJ1-5, is EAGVTQSPTHLIKTRGQQATLRCSPISGHTSVYWYQQALGLGLQFLLWYDEGEERNRGNFPPRFSGRQFPNYSSELNVNALELEDSALYLCASTRGGNQPQHFGDGTRLSIL.

In the case of this clone: The DNA is left out, because the CDR3 cannot be placed on it with certainty; the CDR3 is given as TCRdb lists it. The chain uses TRBV4-1 and TRBJ1-3. Germline V gene lookup returns CDR1 MGHRA and CDR2 YSYEKL. The CDR3 sequence runs 18 residues, both termini included. The CDR3 loop is CASSQGVLRRDSGNTIYF.

This rearrangement joins TRBV4-1 to TRBJ2-7, with D tentatively TRBD1 (5 bases). Trimming left V 4 bases short and J 0 bases short, with 16 bases between. CDR1 and CDR2 (germline): MGHRA, YSYEKL. The CDR3 is 16 amino acids. The DNA of the CDR3 is TGCGCCAGCAGCCCGCGCCCTTACAGGTCCTCCTACGAGCAGTACTTC. It codes for CASSPRPYRSSYEQYF.

The chain recombines TRBV6-1 with TRBJ2-7; TRBD1 aligns across 8 bases. The V segment lost 5 bases and the J segment 6 bases; nucleotides outside the gene matches: 12. This CDR3 comprises 15 residues. Germline CDR1 MNHNS, CDR2 SASEGT. CDR3 residues: CASSIDRYRGSEQYF. DNA of the CDR3: TGTGCCAGCAGTATCGATAGGTACAGGGGGTCCGAGCAGTACTTC.

The chain carries TRBV15 and TRBJ1-6; TRBD1 might be the D (5 bases). V was cut by 0 bases and J by 10 bases, with 16 bases left in between. Germline V gene lookup returns CDR1 LNHNV and CDR2 YYDKDF (reference sequence). The CDR3 is 16 amino acids. CDR3 protein: CATSRDYETVESPLHF. The DNA for the CDR3 is TGTGCCACCAGCAGAGATTACGAGACAGTCGAATCACCCCTCCACTTT.

CDR3: CALGGTSGIRNEQFF. The CDR3 DNA reads TGTGCCCTAGGGGGGACTAGCGGGATAAGGAATGAGCAGTTCTTC. This chain uses TRBV30 with TRBJ2-1, with TRBD2 matching over 13 bases. Trimming at V came to 8 bases and at J to 7 bases, leaving 11 bases not matched to a gene. Germline V lookup: CDR1 GTSNPN, CDR2 SVGIG (reference sequence). CDR3 length: 15 amino acids.

This sequence joins TRBV27 and TRBJ2-7, with a tentative D call TRBD1 (5 bases). Germline CDR1 is MNHEY and CDR2 is SMNVEV (reference sequence). The CDR3 sequence is 15 residues long. Trimming removed 6 bases from V and 5 bases from J, with 20 bases in between. CDR3 in amino acids: CASRMGPLGFDEQYF. In DNA form, the CDR3 reads TGTGCCAGCAGGATGGGGCCTTTAGGATTTGACGAGCAGTACTTC.

This clone was seen just once. J is TRBJ1-2 and V is TRBV5-4; TRBD1 matches at 7 bases. V was clipped by 0 bases and J by 4 bases; unmatched bases: 3. The CDR3 runs 14 residues. Germline V lookup: CDR1 SGHNT, CDR2 YYREEE (reference sequence). The chain's CDR3 is CASSLGDSIYGYTF. The CDR3 nucleotides read TGTGCCAGCAGCTTGGGGGACAGTATCTATGGCTACACCTTC.

In regard to this clone: This sample includes further DNA sequences coding for the same CDR3. The chain is built from TRBV6-5 and TRBJ2-7; 7 positions agree with TRBD2. V was pared by 0 bases and J by 2 bases, with 1 base of the junction left unmatched. The CDR3 sequence is 14 residues long. From germline, CDR1 is MNHEY and CDR2 SVGAGI. CDR3 sequence: CASSYSGTTYEQYF. Here the CDR3 DNA reads TGTGCCAGCAGTTACTCAGGGACTACCTACGAGCAGTACTTC.

The chain is built from TRBV19 and TRBJ1-2; 10 bases fit TRBD1. V lost 7 bases to trimming and J lost 5 bases; unmatched junction nucleotides: 10. CDR3 length: 15 residues. Germline V gives CDR1 LNHDA, CDR2 SQIVND (reference sequence). The CDR3 is CASNPARDRGYGYTF. The CDR3 bases are TGTGCCAGTAACCCCGCCCGGGACAGGGGATATGGCTACACCTTC.

V and J are TRBV4-1 and TRBJ1-2; unclear D gene. The CDR3 length is 15 residues. The germline V gene has CDR1 MGHRA and CDR2 YSYEKL. V gave up 0 bases and J gave up 4 bases, with 12 bases separating them. The DNA of the CDR3 is TGCGCCAGCAGCCAAGATCGTGCGGTTTCCTATGGCTACACCTTC. Translating gives CASSQDRAVSYGYTF.

The chain joins TRBV4-3 to TRBJ2-7; D not resolved. Germline assignment: CDR1 LGHNA and CDR2 YSLEER. The CDR3 contains 13 residues. The germline V and J ends were trimmed by 4 bases and 3 bases, with 10 bases remaining between them. The CDR3 reads CASSRGAGYEQYF. The CDR3 bases are TGCGCCAGCAGCCGAGGTGCCGGCTACGAGCAGTACTTC.

V and J are TRBV7-6 and TRBJ2-7; D is undetermined. This CDR3 spans 13 amino acids. The germline V gene has CDR1 SGHVS and CDR2 FNYEAQ. The V gene lost 0 bases and the J gene lost 2 bases, with 5 bases spanning the gap. This CDR3 is CASSLAHTYEQYF. CDR3 DNA sequence: TGTGCCAGCAGCTTAGCACACACCTACGAGCAGTACTTC.

The rearrangement joins TRBV6-1 to TRBJ2-2; D gene uncertain. This CDR3 spans 14 amino acids. Per germline, CDR1 MNHNS and CDR2 SASEGT. V lost 8 bases to trimming and J lost 7 bases, with 17 bases between them. The CDR3 reads CASPPNLESGELFF. The CDR3 coding sequence is TGTGCCAGCCCTCCCAACCTAGAGAGCGGGGAGCTGTTTTTT.

This clone was seen only a few times. This rearrangement joins TRBV6-1 to TRBJ1-1, with D tentatively TRBD1 (5 bases). The CDR3 consists of 14 residues. V lost 4 bases to trimming and J lost 0 bases, with 9 bases between them. Per germline, CDR1 MNHNS and CDR2 SASEGT. The DNA for the CDR3 is TGTGCCAGCAGTGTTGGGGCCCTGAACACTGAAGCTTTCTTT. Translated: CASSVGALNTEAFF.